The following is a T cell receptor beta chain sequence with its context. These data are taken from a study of blood T cell repertoires in COVID-19. About the study: Some COVID-19 samples were acute and others convalescent; all came from the United States, Italy and Spain. PBMCs, B-cell-depleted T cells, or T cells provided the cDNA or gDNA that made up the material.

Sequenced by immunoSEQ multiplex PCR; TCRdb stores in-frame clones only, minus some. The sample comprises 95,000 to 150,000 clones, under 85% of which are singletons, and over 9.5% rests with the top ten. V lost 4 bases and J lost 8, with 8 bases in between. The germline V gene encodes CDR1 MNHEY and CDR2 SMNVEV (reference sequence). This CDR3 region has 11 residues. Material for sequencing was peripheral blood. The chain links TRBV27 to TRBJ1-2; a weak D match, TRBD1 (5 bases). The TCR sequence derives from a man aged 60-69 years with acute or convalescent COVID-19. Here the CDR3 reads CASSSGVGYTF. CDR3 in DNA: TGTGCCAGCAGTTCGGGGGTCGGCTACACCTTC.